Sequencing of this T cell receptor (beta chain) was carried out in a study of identical twins. Study findings and constraints: Findings depended on cross-sectional statistics rather than tracking the same donors.

Each CDR3 protein is one row after TCRdb ran MiXCR on the 5' RACE reads. The table records some 440,000 distinct CDR3 sequences, approximately 24% of them present only once. Remarks on this clonotype: Its antigen is currently unknown.

Germline V CDR1 and CDR2: SQVTM, ANQGSEA. The V and J ends lost 6 bases and 7 bases, in that order; junction bases with no gene match: 7. This CDR3 is 13 amino acids long. These sequences were also reported in another study, on T cells expressing NK-cell markers. From that paper: The CD3+CD56-NKG2C+ fraction was also led by these clonotypes in a few donors. Whether expanded NKG2C+ T cell clones recognized HCMV stayed uncertain.

This sequence originates from a woman aged 18 to 35 in good health. The chain has TRBV29-1 and TRBJ2-1, with 9 bases lining up with TRBD2. The specimen sequenced was CD4+ T cells sorted from blood. DNA for the CDR3: TGCAGCGTCCTGACTAGCGGAAGTAATGAGCAGTTCTTC. It specifies CSVLTSGSNEQFF.